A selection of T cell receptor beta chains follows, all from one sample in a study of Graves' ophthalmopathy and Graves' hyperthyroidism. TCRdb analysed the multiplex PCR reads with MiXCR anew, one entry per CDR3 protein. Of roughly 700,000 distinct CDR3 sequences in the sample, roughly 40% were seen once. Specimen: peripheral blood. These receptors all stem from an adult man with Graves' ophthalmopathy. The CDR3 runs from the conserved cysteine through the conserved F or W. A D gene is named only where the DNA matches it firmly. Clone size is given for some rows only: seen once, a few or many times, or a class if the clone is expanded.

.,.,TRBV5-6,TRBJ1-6,CAWIDRGRINSPLHF,TGTGCCTGGATTGACCGGGGCAGGATCAATTCACCCCTCCACTTT
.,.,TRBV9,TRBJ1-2,CASSQNTGHNYGYTF,TGTGCCAGCAGCCAAAACACAGGGCATAACTATGGCTACACCTTC
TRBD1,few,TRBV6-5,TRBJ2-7,CASQPPGQREQYF,TGTGCCAGCCAACCCCCGGGACAGCGCGAGCAGTACTTC
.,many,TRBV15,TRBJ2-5,CATSRDPGRGETQYF,TGTGCCACCAGCAGAGATCCCGGCCGGGGAGAGACCCAGTACTTC
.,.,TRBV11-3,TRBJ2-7,CASSRTTHEQYF,TGTGCCAGCAGCCGAACTACCCACGAGCAGTACTTC
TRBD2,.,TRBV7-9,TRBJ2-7,CASSSWTSGSYEQYF,TGTGCCAGCAGCTCCTGGACTAGCGGGAGTTACGAGCAGTACTTC
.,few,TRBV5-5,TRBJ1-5,CASSLYEGFQPQHF,TGTGCCAGCAGCTTGTATGAGGGATTTCAGCCCCAGCATTTT
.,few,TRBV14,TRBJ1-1,CASSQPGSLRAFF,TGTGCCAGCAGCCAACCGGGATCCTTGCGAGCTTTCTTT
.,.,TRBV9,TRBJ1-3,CASSVGGRPSILYF,TGTGCCAGCAGCGTAGGAGGCCGCCCCTCTATCCTATATTTT
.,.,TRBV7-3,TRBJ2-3,CASSLNGDTQYF,TGTGCCAGCAGCTTAAATGGAGATACGCAGTATTTT
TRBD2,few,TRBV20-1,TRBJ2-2,CSAREGGGDTGELFF,TGCAGTGCTAGAGAGGGCGGGGGGGACACCGGGGAGCTGTTTTTT
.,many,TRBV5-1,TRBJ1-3,CASSWDGTRNTIYF,TGCGCCAGCAGCTGGGACGGGACGCGAAACACCATATATTTT
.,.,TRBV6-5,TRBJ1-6,CASSPVFGGNSPLHF,TGTGCCAGCAGTCCGGTGTTTGGGGGCAATTCACCCCTCCACTTT
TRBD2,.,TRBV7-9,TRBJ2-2,CASSYFSGGMNTGELFF,TGTGCCAGCAGTTACTTTAGCGGGGGGATGAACACCGGGGAGCTGTTTTTT
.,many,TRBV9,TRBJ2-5,CASSPREGRETQYF,TGTGCCAGCTCACCACGTGAGGGGCGGGAGACCCAGTACTTC
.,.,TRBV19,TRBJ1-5,CASSILPGRGQPQHF,TGTGCCAGTAGTATCCTTCCGGGTAGAGGTCAGCCCCAGCATTTT
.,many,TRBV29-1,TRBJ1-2,CSVEHRDGYAF,TGCAGCGTTGAGCACAGGGATGGGTACGCCTTC
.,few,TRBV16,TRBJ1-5,CASSQRGDKYQPQHF,TGTGCCAGCAGCCAACGAGGGGACAAGTATCAGCCCCAGCATTTT
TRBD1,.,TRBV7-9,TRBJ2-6,CASSGADRAGANVLTF,TGTGCCAGCAGTGGGGCGGACAGGGCTGGGGCCAACGTCCTGACTTTC
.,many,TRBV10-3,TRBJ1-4,CAISAVGHNEKLFF,TGTGCCATCAGTGCTGTCGGCCATAATGAAAAACTGTTTTTT
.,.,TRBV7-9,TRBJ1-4,CASSLAEGPNRPGNEKLFF,TGCGCCAGCAGCTTGGCCGAAGGGCCTAACCGCCCTGGAAATGAAAAACTGTTTTTT
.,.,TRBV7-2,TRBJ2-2,CASSPGTYTGELFF,TGTGCCAGCAGCCCGGGAACATATACAGGGGAGCTGTTTTTT
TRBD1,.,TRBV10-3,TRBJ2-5,CASSSTGTGSYF,TGTGCCAGCAGTTCAACCGGGACAGGCTCCTACTTC
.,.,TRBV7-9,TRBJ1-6,CAGSLLTPNSPLHF,TGTGCCGGCAGCCTCCTGACACCAAATTCACCCCTCCACTTT
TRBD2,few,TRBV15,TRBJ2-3,CATGSRGGADTQYF,TGTGCCACCGGGAGTCGCGGGGGGGCAGATACGCAGTATTTT
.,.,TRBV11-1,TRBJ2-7,CAWSTTGNTDRDEQYF,TGTGCCTGGAGTACGACGGGGAACACGGACCGGGACGAGCAGTACTTC
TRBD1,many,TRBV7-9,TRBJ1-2,CASSPPTGTNYGYTF,TGTGCCAGCAGCCCACCGACAGGGACGAACTATGGCTACACCTTC
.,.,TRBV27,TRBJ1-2,CASSPAGINGGYTF,TGTGCCAGCAGTCCGGCAGGGATAAACGGTGGCTACACCTTC
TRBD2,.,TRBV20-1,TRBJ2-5,CNARRPRTRETQYF,TGCAATGCTAGGAGACCCCGGACTAGGGAGACCCAGTACTTC